The rows below give T cell receptor beta chains drawn from one sample of a study of control samples from healthy donors and cancer patients. Some clones are missing from TCRdb's copy, which holds only in-frame ones; the method was immunoSEQ multiplex PCR. Of 90,000 to 120,000 clones listed, approximately 82% are singletons. Specimen: blood. The source is a man younger than 35 in good health. Both conserved end residues are part of each CDR3. The D gene is left open where the match is weak. The size field is filled for only some rows; it gives once, few, many or a size class.

NA	NA	TRBV19	TRBJ2-1	TGTGCCGCGGGACGAGGGGGAGACTCCTACAATGAGCAGTTCTTC	CAAGRGGDSYNEQFF
NA	NA	TRBV6-1	TRBJ1-5	TGTGCCAGCAGTGATGGAGAGGTGAATCAGCCCCAGCATTTT	CASSDGEVNQPQHF
NA	NA	TRBV28	TRBJ1-2	TGTGCCAGCAGTTCAATTTCCGGGCGTAGATGGACGGAAAACGGCTACACCTTC	CASSSISGRRWTENGYTF
NA	NA	TRBV3-1/TRBV3-2	TRBJ2-3	TGTGCCAGCAGCCAAGGAGGACTGGATACGCAGTATTTT	CASSQGGLDTQYF
NA	NA	TRBV14	TRBJ2-3	TGTGCCAGCAGCCAAGTATCGGGCAGCCCAGATACGCAGTATTTT	CASSQVSGSPDTQYF
many	NA	TRBV2	TRBJ1-3	TGTGCCAGCAGCCTACAGGGTTACGGAAACACCATATATTTT	CASSLQGYGNTIYF
NA	NA	TRBV28	TRBJ1-1	TGTGCCAGCAGTTTCCCAGCGGGGTACACTGAAGCTTTCTTT	CASSFPAGYTEAFF
NA	NA	TRBV19	TRBJ2-1	TGTGCCAGTAGTATATTTCTCTACACGAGCAATGAGCAGTTCTTC	CASSIFLYTSNEQFF
NA	NA	TRBV5-1	TRBJ1-6	TGCGCCAGCAGCTTGGTAGCAGGGCCACCCCTCCACTTT	CASSLVAGPPLHF
NA	NA	TRBV20-1	TRBJ1-2	TGCAGTGCTAGTACCGGGGATCTACTATATGGCTACACCTTC	CSASTGDLLYGYTF
few	NA	TRBV5-1	TRBJ1-1	TGCGCCAGCAGCTTGGACCGGTTAGGGGGAAGATCTTTCTTT	CASSLDRLGGRSFF
NA	NA	TRBV11-2	TRBJ2-2	TGTGCCAGCAGCTTATCCGGGGGAAGGACCGGGGAGCTGTTTTTT	CASSLSGGRTGELFF
NA	NA	TRBV6-5	TRBJ2-3	TGTGCCAGCAGGAAGGACCCTTCACCCACAGATACGCAGTATTTT	CASRKDPSPTDTQYF
NA	NA	TRBV6-5	TRBJ1-2	TGTGCCAGCAGTTACTCCCCGGGACAAATCTCCTATGGCTACACCTTC	CASSYSPGQISYGYTF
once	TRBD2	TRBV3-1/TRBV3-2	TRBJ2-3	TGTGCCAGCAGCCAAGGGTCCGGGACTAATCTTGGCACAGATACGCAGTATTTT	CASSQGSGTNLGTDTQYF
NA	NA	TRBV9	TRBJ2-1	TGTGCCAGCAGCGTTACATCCTCGCATTACAATGAGCAGTTCTTC	CASSVTSSHYNEQFF
once	NA	TRBV18	TRBJ2-5	TGTGCCAGCTCACCACGCGGGACAGTCCAAGAGACCCAGTACTTC	CASSPRGTVQETQYF
once	TRBD1	TRBV6-5	TRBJ1-6	TGTGCCAGCAGTTACCTCGGGACAGATCATTCACCCCTCCACTTT	CASSYLGTDHSPLHF
NA	NA	TRBV5-1	TRBJ2-2	TGCGCCAGCAGCTTGTTCTCGGGCAGCACCGGGGAGCTGTTTTTT	CASSLFSGSTGELFF
NA	TRBD1	TRBV4-2	TRBJ1-2	TGTGCCAGCAGCCAAGATACTGGGACAGCCTATGGCTACACCTTC	CASSQDTGTAYGYTF
NA	NA	TRBV4-2	TRBJ2-3	TGTGCCAGCAGCCAAGATGAGGGCGGTGCAGTCACAGATACGCAGTATTTT	CASSQDEGGAVTDTQYF
NA	NA	TRBV5-5	TRBJ1-1	TGTGCCAGCAGCTTTCGGTCGAACACTGAAGCTTTCTTT	CASSFRSNTEAFF
NA	NA	TRBV6-2/TRBV6-3	TRBJ2-7	TGTGCCAGCAGTTCTCAAGGGGGGTCCTACGAGCAGTACTTC	CASSSQGGSYEQYF
few	TRBD1	TRBV28	TRBJ2-5	TGTGCCAGCAGCCCGGCAGGGACAGGGGGCGAAGAGACCCAGTACTTC	CASSPAGTGGEETQYF
NA	NA	TRBV28	TRBJ1-5	TGTGCCAGCAGTTTTGAAGGGTGGAATCAGCCCCAGCATTTT	CASSFEGWNQPQHF
NA	TRBD2	TRBV5-1	TRBJ2-3	TGCGCCAGCAGCTTGGAAACCCCCCTAGCGGGGGGAACAGATACGCAGTATTTT	CASSLETPLAGGTDTQYF
NA	NA	TRBV28	TRBJ1-1	TGTGCCAGCAGTCTGACACGTAGAGCTTTCTTT	CASSLTRRAFF
NA	NA	TRBV19	TRBJ1-5	TGTGCCAGTAGTAGGGAGTTCCATCAGCCCCAGCATTTT	CASSREFHQPQHF
NA	TRBD1	TRBV3-1/TRBV3-2	TRBJ1-1	TGTGCCAGCAGCCAAGTCGACAGGGAGAACACTGAAGCTTTCTTT	CASSQVDRENTEAFF
few	NA	TRBV25-1	TRBJ2-4	TGTGCCAGCAGTGGGCGGGACAGTGAGGCCAAAAACATTCAGTACTTC	CASSGRDSEAKNIQYF
NA	NA	TRBV10-2	TRBJ1-2	TGCGCCAGCCGACGGACGGACCACTATGGCTACACCTTC	CASRRTDHYGYTF